The 32 T cell receptor beta chains in this list originate from one sample, sequenced in a study of identical twins. From the 5' RACE reads, TCRdb called clonotypes with MiXCR, one entry per CDR3 protein. This sample has 690,000 or so distinct CDR3 sequences, with 8% to 9% found just once. The same specimen was also included in a second study, on yellow fever vaccine responses in identical twins.

Material for sequencing was PBMCs. These receptors came from a woman aged 18-30 years in good health.

This chain connects TRBV7-6 to TRBJ2-7, with D maybe TRBD1 (5 bases). Per germline, CDR1 SGHVS and CDR2 FNYEAQ. This CDR3 spans 18 amino acids. V shed 3 bases and J shed 1 base, with 22 bases lying between them. The CDR3 DNA is TGTGCCAGCAGCTTCCTACCCCCCGGAGACAGATCTTCCTACGAGCAGTACTTC. This gives the protein CASSFLPPGDRSSYEQYF.

The gene calls are TRBV27 and TRBJ2-1; D call uncertain. In germline, CDR1 is MNHEY, CDR2 SMNVEV (reference sequence). The CDR3 extends over 14 amino acids. V was pared by 7 bases and J by 8 bases, with 18 bases between. The DNA of the CDR3 is TGTGCCAGCACCGGCCTTTACCCACTCCATGAGCAGTTCTTC. Translated, it gives CASTGLYPLHEQFF.

This clonotype has a handful of counts. The chain couples TRBV7-2 to TRBJ2-1; D possibly corresponds to TRBD2 (6 bases). There are 11 residues in the CDR3. Trimming removed 5 bases at V and 15 bases at J, with 14 bases between. CDR1 and CDR2 from the germline V gene are SGHTA and FQGNSA. As DNA, the CDR3 is TGTGCCAGCAGCCAAAGGGACTGGGGGTTCTTC. Translating it yields CASSQRDWGFF.

The CDR3: CASSRGGGYGQFF. The CDR3 DNA reads as TGTGCCAGCAGTAGAGGAGGAGGGTATGGGCAGTTCTTC. The chain combines TRBV25-1 with TRBJ2-1; possibly TRBD2 for D (6 bases). CDR1 and CDR2 (germline): MGHDK, SYGVNS. The CDR3 is made up of 13 amino acids. Trimming pared 5 bases from V and 12 bases from J, leaving 17 bases between.

This clonotype was detected many times. The chain links TRBV5-1 to TRBJ2-1; D is perhaps TRBD2 (6 bases). The ends were cut back, 4 bases at V and 12 bases at J, with 17 bases in the middle. Germline CDR1 is SGHRS and CDR2 is YFSETQ. The CDR3 is 13 residues long. The CDR3 DNA is TGCGCCAGCAGCGGGGACTTTACAATGAGGCAGTTCTTC. Its translation is CASSGDFTMRQFF. Full variable domain (missing parts from reference TRBV5-1 and TRBJ2-1): KAGVTQTPRYLIKTRGQQVTLSCSPISGHRSVSWYQQTPGQGLQFLFEYFSETQRNKGNFPGRFSGRQFSNSRSEMNVSTLELGDSALYLCASSGDFTMRQFFGPGTRLTVL.

This clonotype appeared a few times. This chain joins TRBV19 and TRBJ2-1; tentative D call: TRBD2 (6 bases). The CDR3 sequence is 13 residues long. Germline V gene data show CDR1 as LNHDA and CDR2 as SQIVND (reference sequence). Trimming pared 3 bases from V and 10 bases from J, leaving 13 bases between. CDR3 DNA sequence: TGTGCCAGTAGTATTAGGGGAGGAGGGGAGCAGTTCTTC. This encodes CASSIRGGGEQFF.

CDR3 sequence (DNA): TGTGCCTGGAGTTCGTCGGGACTCGCAGGGGAAAACATTCAGTACTTC. This codes for CAWSSSGLAGENIQYF. The chain has TRBV30 and TRBJ2-4; D might be TRBD1 or TRBD2, each matching 6 bases. This CDR3 is 16 amino acids long. Trimming took off 2 bases at V and 5 bases at J, with 19 bases between the two ends. Germline V gives CDR1 GTSNPN, CDR2 SVGIG (reference sequence).

This clonotype came up many times. The chain employs TRBV14 and TRBJ2-5, with 8 bases matching TRBD1. Germline assignment: CDR1 SGHDN and CDR2 FVKESK. The CDR3 has 13 residues. The ends lost 4 bases at V and 5 bases at J; junction bases unmatched: 3. CDR3 sequence reads: CASSLTGEETQYF. Here the CDR3 DNA reads TGTGCCAGCAGCCTGACAGGGGAGGAGACCCAGTACTTC.

The table lists this clonotype with a few counts. CDR3: CASTVGQGSSYEQYF. CDR3 nucleotide sequence: TGTGCCAGCACAGTGGGACAGGGAAGCTCCTACGAGCAGTACTTC. The J gene is TRBJ2-7, the V gene TRBV7-2; 9 bases line up with TRBD1. V trimming: 7 bases; J trimming: 0 bases; junction bases outside the gene matches: 7. This CDR3 is 15 amino acids long. Per the germline V gene, CDR1 is SGHTA and CDR2 is FQGNSA.

Turning to this clonotype: As the CDR3 is not closed by the conserved phenylalanine or tryptophan, this likely results from a read error. The chain employs TRBV30 and TRBJ2-1; D not resolved. The CDR3 has 13 residues. With 5 bases removed from V and 4 bases from J, the gap between germline ends came to 12 bases. Germline CDR1 reads GTSNPN; CDR2 reads SVGIG (reference sequence). The CDR3 DNA sequence: TGTGCCTGGGAAGGATCGGAGTACAATGAGCAGTTCTCC. Its protein product is CAWEGSEYNEQFS.

This chain joins TRBV12-2 and TRBJ2-1; TRBD2 was called by the table and not checked on the DNA. TRBV12-2 is termed a pseudogene. There are 19 residues in the CDR3. The CDR3 nucleotides read TGTGCAAGTCGCTTAGCGACTCCGACTAGCGGGAGTCCCTACAATGAGCAGTTCTTC. Translation gives CASRLATPTSGSPYNEQFF.

The J gene is TRBJ2-4, the V gene TRBV10-3, with TRBD1 matching 9 bases. The CDR3 is made up of 18 amino acids. V trimming: 2 bases; J trimming: 0 bases; junction bases outside the gene matches: 8. Per the germline V gene, CDR1 is ENHRY and CDR2 is SYGVKD. The CDR3 nucleotides read TGTGCCATCAGTGAGAAGGTAACAGGGGGCGAAGCCAAAAACATTCAGTACTTC. It codes for CAISEKVTGGEAKNIQYF.

The table lists this clonotype with a few counts. The chain uses TRBV15 and TRBJ2-7, with 12 bases lining up with TRBD2. The CDR3 loop spans 16 amino acids. CDR1 is LNHNV, CDR2 YYDKDF, per germline (reference sequence). J lost 5 bases, V lost 0 bases, and 5 bases had no gene match. The CDR3 bases are TGTGCCACCAGCAGAGATAAACTAGCGGGGGGAGACGAGCAGTACTTC. Amino acid sequence: CATSRDKLAGGDEQYF. The full variable domain, rest sourced from reference TRBV15 and TRBJ2-7, is DAMVIQNPRYQVTQFGKPVTLSCSQTLNHNVMYWYQQKSSQAPKLLFHYYDKDFNNEADTPDNFQSRRPNTSFCFLDIRSPGLGDTAMYLCATSRDKLAGGDEQYFGPGTRLTVT.

This clonotype was counted between two and nine times. The chain employs TRBV13 and TRBJ2-7; 7 bases align to TRBD2. The CDR3 sequence is 16 residues long. Looked up from germline, CDR1 is PRHDT and CDR2 is FYEKMQ (reference sequence). V lost 5 bases to trimming and J lost 2 bases; unmatched junction nucleotides: 12. CDR3 coding DNA: TGTGCCAGCAGCGGGGCGGGGACTATTTCCCCCTACGAGCAGTACTTC. This translates into CASSGAGTISPYEQYF.

This chain links TRBV7-9 with TRBJ2-1; 7 bases are a match to TRBD2. The CDR3 loop spans 15 amino acids. V was clipped by 11 bases and J by 10 bases; unmatched bases: 20. CDR1 and CDR2 (germline): SEHNR, FQNEAQ (reference sequence). The CDR3 loop is CAQPSGSGISLEQFF. CDR3 bases: TGTGCCCAACCGTCTGGCAGCGGGATTTCGTTAGAGCAGTTCTTC. Variable domain in full (rest from reference TRBV7-9 and TRBJ2-1): DTGVSQNPRHKITKRGQNVTFRCDPISEHNRLYWYRQTLGQGPEFLTYFQNEAQLEKSRLLSDRFSAERPKGSFSTLEIQRTEQGDSAMYLCAQPSGSGISLEQFFGPGTRLTVL.

This clonotype showed up just a few times. The genes are TRBV2 and TRBJ1-5; perhaps TRBD1 as D (6 bases). V lost 2 bases to trimming and J lost 5 bases, with 13 bases between them. Germline loops: CDR1 SNHLY, CDR2 FYNNEI. This CDR3 spans 15 amino acids. The CDR3 DNA sequence: TGTGCCAGCAGTGAATGGGGGGGCATAGATCAGCCCCAGCATTTT. Its protein product is CASSEWGGIDQPQHF.

This clonotype was seen a few times. This CDR3 is CASSVLGGRGETQYF. CDR3 nucleotides: TGTGCCAGCAGCGTTCTCGGGGGTAGGGGCGAGACCCAGTACTTC. The J gene is TRBJ2-5, the V gene TRBV9, with D possibly being TRBD2 (6 bases). This CDR3 has 15 amino acids. V was trimmed by 2 bases and J by 5 bases, leaving 16 bases between them. Germline CDR1 is SGDLS and CDR2 is YYNGEE.

This clonotype was detected only a few times. The rearrangement joins TRBV28 to TRBJ1-5; no clear D. The CDR3 sequence is 12 residues long. The V end lost 7 bases, the J end lost 6 bases, and 10 bases lay between the germline ends. Germline loops: CDR1 MDHEN, CDR2 SYDVKM. The CDR3 region is CASTMSVQPQHF. CDR3 DNA sequence: TGTGCCAGCACCATGTCAGTTCAGCCCCAGCATTTT.

This clonotype was observed a handful of times. The chain is built from TRBV15 and TRBJ2-7, with 13 nucleotides matching TRBD2. The CDR3 sequence is 16 residues long. CDR1 LNHNV and CDR2 YYDKDF come from the germline V gene (reference sequence). V trimming: 3 bases; J trimming: 3 bases; junction bases outside the gene matches: 5. The CDR3 region is CATSSRLAGGVYEQYF. The CDR3 nucleotides read TGTGCCACCAGCAGTAGACTAGCGGGAGGAGTCTACGAGCAGTACTTC.

The chain recombines TRBV28 with TRBJ2-6; D is perhaps TRBD2 (5 bases). The CDR3 runs to 15 residues. V was clipped by 6 bases and J by 0 bases, with 9 bases between them. Germline CDR1 and CDR2: MDHEN and SYDVKM. CDR3 sequence (DNA): TGTGCCAGCAGCCCGGGGAACTCTGGGGCCAACGTCCTGACTTTC. Protein product: CASSPGNSGANVLTF.

This chain joins TRBV7-8 and TRBJ2-7, with unresolved D. Per the germline V gene, CDR1 is SGHVS and CDR2 is FQNEAQ. The ends were cut back, 1 base at V and 3 bases at J, with 16 bases in the middle. This CDR3 spans 16 amino acids. CDR3 sequence: CASSLGSGSGYYEQYF. The CDR3 DNA is TGTGCCAGCAGCTTAGGATCTGGCTCAGGCTACTACGAGCAGTACTTC.

This clonotype was recorded at least ten times. This chain joins TRBV7-2 and TRBJ2-7; D remains unclear. Trimming cost V 1 base and J 2 bases, with 9 bases left between them. Germline V gene sequence: CDR1 SGHTA, CDR2 FQGNSA. The CDR3 extends over 14 amino acids. CDR3 nucleotides: TGTGCCAGCAGCTTAGTTCCGAAAGCCTACGAGCAGTACTTC. This gives the protein CASSLVPKAYEQYF.

This clonotype has a handful of counts. The V call is TRBV11-1, the J call TRBJ2-3; TRBD2 aligns across 14 bases. Germline CDR1 reads SGHAT; CDR2 reads FQDESV (reference sequence). J gave up 5 bases and V 5 bases, and 12 bases lay outside the gene matches. The CDR3 totals 18 residues. The CDR3 here is CASSVTLGLAGVIDTQYF. For the CDR3, the DNA is TGTGCCAGCAGCGTGACGTTGGGACTAGCGGGAGTGATAGATACGCAGTATTTT.

This chain uses TRBV24-1 with TRBJ2-3; D gene uncertain. V lost 1 base and J 7 bases, leaving 11 bases between the germline ends. This CDR3 spans 14 amino acids. Germline V gives CDR1 KGHDR, CDR2 SFDVKD. The CDR3 loop is CATSDFHRAHTQYF. CDR3 DNA: TGTGCCACCAGTGATTTTCACCGTGCCCATACGCAGTATTTT.

The chain uses TRBV6-1 and TRBJ2-7; the match to TRBD1 covers 9 bases. CDR1 and CDR2 from the germline V gene are MNHNS and SASEGT. The length of the CDR3 is 15 residues. V was pared by 7 bases and J by 8 bases, with 15 bases of the junction left unmatched. CDR3 DNA: TGTGCCAGCACCCGGCAACGACAGGGGGTGGCCCAGCAGTACTTC. Its translation: CASTRQRQGVAQQYF.

This clonotype was found a few times. V usage is TRBV7-8 and J usage is TRBJ2-1, with 7 nucleotides matching TRBD2. J gave up 5 bases and V 5 bases, and 18 bases lay outside the gene matches. The CDR3 consists of 18 residues. Germline assignment: CDR1 SGHVS and CDR2 FQNEAQ. CDR3 DNA sequence: TGTGCCAGCAGCCCCCGGGCGGGGGACCCCACGGGGCACAATGAGCAGTTCTTC. Residues: CASSPRAGDPTGHNEQFF.

There are many counts of this clonotype. This sequence joins TRBV7-9 and TRBJ2-3, with no clear D. CDR1 is SEHNR and CDR2 is FQNEAQ in the germline V gene (reference sequence). This CDR3 spans 16 amino acids. V shed 4 bases and J shed 4 bases, with 18 bases lying between them. The CDR3: CASSSPLEPVADTQYF. The DNA of the CDR3 is TGTGCCAGCAGCTCCCCGCTTGAACCTGTGGCAGATACGCAGTATTTT.

This clonotype was detected a few times. The chain couples TRBV5-4 to TRBJ2-1; the match to TRBD1 covers 8 bases. The germline V gene has CDR1 SGHNT and CDR2 YYREEE (reference sequence). V was clipped by 0 bases and J by 9 bases; unmatched bases: 8. CDR3 length: 15 amino acids. The CDR3 sequence: CASSLVMQGAGEQFF. The DNA of the CDR3 is TGTGCCAGCAGCTTGGTAATGCAGGGGGCTGGTGAGCAGTTCTTC.

This rearrangement joins TRBV5-1 to TRBJ2-7; D might be TRBD1 (6 bases). The germline V gene has CDR1 SGHRS and CDR2 YFSETQ. V lost 0 bases to trimming and J lost 3 bases, with 13 bases between them. The CDR3 runs to 15 residues. CDR3 nucleotide sequence: TGCGCCAGCAGCTTGGAGGGCCCACAGGGCTACGAGCAGTACTTC. Encoded protein: CASSLEGPQGYEQYF.

V and J are TRBV2 and TRBJ2-7, with D possibly called TRBD1 or TRBD2 (5 bases each). The CDR3 totals 11 residues. The V end was cut by 5 bases, the J end by 13 bases, with 15 bases between. Germline CDR1 reads SNHLY; CDR2 reads FYNNEI. DNA for the CDR3: TGTGCCAGCAGTCCCGGGACCCAGTACTACTTC. It encodes CASSPGTQYYF.

This clonotype was found many times. The V gene is TRBV12-3 or TRBV12-4, the J gene TRBJ2-1; no definite D call. V was cut by 2 bases and J by 5 bases, with 13 bases left in between. This CDR3 is built from 15 residues. CDR3 protein: CASSLPAIPDNEQFF. CDR3 coding DNA: TGTGCCAGCAGTTTACCGGCTATTCCCGACAATGAGCAGTTCTTC.

This clonotype was seen only once. This sequence joins TRBV6-5 and TRBJ2-7; D is ambiguous. The CDR3 contains 15 residues. V dropped 0 bases and J dropped 1 base, with 10 bases sitting between them. Germline V CDR1 and CDR2: MNHEY, SVGAGI. CDR3 sequence: CASSYSSKQSYEQYF. CDR3 in DNA: TGTGCCAGCAGTTACTCGTCTAAGCAATCCTACGAGCAGTACTTC.